The T cell receptor beta chain under discussion was sequenced for a study of vaccination and CD4 T cells after COVID-19. Turning to the study itself: Control cultures, each given a CEFX pool, an HIV-1 Nef pool, or no peptide, were included. Notes on the study in general: Convalescent patients had a median about 90% of reactive clones appearing only post-vaccination.

The treatment is: roughly ten-day PBMC culture with coronavirus spike peptide pools or control peptides (ViraFEST assay). The unexposed donor provided CD4+ T cells, which were taken before the COVID-19 pandemic (2011-2018). Cultured CD4+ T-cell DNA underwent Oncomine TCR Beta short-read sequencing. TCRdb analysed the PCR reads with MiXCR anew, one entry per CDR3 protein. Of approximately 5,000 distinct CDR3 sequences listed, 25% to 35% were seen once; the top ten hold about 30%. CDR1 and CDR2 (germline): MNHEY, SVGEGT. The V gene lost 7 bases and the J gene lost 6 bases, with 14 bases spanning the gap. The CDR3 contains 13 residues. This clonotype appeared a few times. Antigen specificity is unknown.

Sequenced sample: CD4+ T cells from blood, cultured in vitro. The origin of this receptor is a human donor in good health. This rearrangement joins TRBV6-2 or TRBV6-3 to TRBJ2-3; tentative D call: TRBD1 (6 bases). CDR3 DNA sequence: TGTGCCAGCACTCGTACAGGGTCGGATACGCAGTATTTT. This translates into CASTRTGSDTQYF.